This T cell receptor (beta chain) was sequenced in a study of blood T cell repertoires in COVID-19. Study as a whole: The study drew acute and convalescent COVID-19 samples from the United States, Italy and Spain. T cells, B-cell-depleted T cells, or PBMCs provided the cDNA or gDNA that served as material.

This CDR3 region has 13 residues. Trimming pared 1 base from V and 5 bases from J, leaving 8 bases between. The V gene's germline CDR1 is SGHAT and CDR2 FQNNGV. In the original workflow: Reference gene primer amplification gave estimated nucleated cell counts. The assay was immunoSEQ multiplex PCR, and TCRdb's table has in-frame clones only and misses some. The V and J calls and clone size come from that table; D and trimming were worked out from the DNA. The top ten clones hold 3% to 4.5% of a sample with 300,000 to 450,000 clones, roughly 85% of them seen once. Sequencing was done on a sample of peripheral blood. The sequence derives from a woman aged 18-30 years with acute or convalescent COVID-19. The V call is TRBV11-2, the J call TRBJ2-5; D is unresolved. The CDR3 loop reads CASSLAQVETQYF. The CDR3 DNA reads TGTGCCAGCAGCTTAGCCCAGGTGGAGACCCAGTACTTC.